Each of the 27 T cell receptor beta chains below was sequenced from the same sample in a study of technical replicates of blood from several donors. Clones were sequenced by immunoSEQ multiplex PCR, and TCRdb holds only the in-frame ones, with some missing. The repertoire holds about 60,000 clones, with 70% to 90% as singletons. The sequenced sample was PBMCs. These receptors originate from a human donor in good health. Some clones in this sample may be carry-over from other donors' samples.

The chain has TRBV6-1 and TRBJ1-2, with D possibly being TRBD1 (6 bases). V shed 0 bases and J shed 8 bases, with 19 bases lying between them. Looked up from germline, CDR1 is MNHNS and CDR2 is SASEGT. The CDR3 loop spans 16 amino acids. This CDR3 reads CASSEAPWARGRGYTF. CDR3 in DNA: TGTGCCAGCAGTGAAGCTCCTTGGGCCAGGGGTAGGGGCTACACCTTC.

The chain is built from TRBV19 and TRBJ1-6; D unresolved. The CDR3 loop spans 16 amino acids. In germline, CDR1 is LNHDA, CDR2 SQIVND (reference sequence). Trimming stripped 5 bases from V and 4 bases from J, with 15 bases between. CDR3 loop: CASSFSNSGYNSPLHF. The CDR3, as DNA: TGTGCCAGTAGTTTTTCGAACTCGGGATATAATTCACCCCTCCACTTT.

CDR3 nucleotide sequence: TGTGCCAGCGACTGGGACAGGGGGGAGACCCAGTACTTC. Translation: CASDWDRGETQYF. This sequence joins TRBV6-1 and TRBJ2-5; 11 positions match TRBD1. After removal of 8 bases from V and 5 bases from J, the junction contained 4 bases not matched to a gene. The CDR3 extends over 13 amino acids. CDR1 and CDR2 from the germline V gene are MNHNS and SASEGT.

The V and J genes are TRBV4-3 and TRBJ1-3; D gene uncertain. There are 13 residues in the CDR3. Trimming left V 3 bases short and J 8 bases short, with 11 bases between. Germline V gives CDR1 LGHNA, CDR2 YSLEER. The CDR3 DNA reads as TGCGCCAGCAGCCACGTAGCTCGGGACACCATATATTTT. Protein sequence: CASSHVARDTIYF.

This chain links TRBV6-5 with TRBJ1-3; a possible D gene is TRBD1 (6 bases). Between the trimmed V and J ends, which lost 7 bases and 0 bases, there was a span of 10 bases. CDR1 is MNHEY, CDR2 SVGAGI, per germline. CDR3 length equals 14 residues. CDR3 nucleotides: TGTGCCAGCAAGGACAGTGTCTCTGGAAACACCATATATTTT. Its translation is CASKDSVSGNTIYF.

This clone came up once. The genes are TRBV30 and TRBJ2-7, with D tentatively TRBD1 (6 bases). This CDR3 comprises 12 residues. Germline V gene sequence: CDR1 GTSNPN, CDR2 SVGIG (reference sequence). V dropped 3 bases and J dropped 4 bases, with 10 bases sitting between them. CDR3 amino acids: CAWRDSGYEQYF. The CDR3, as DNA: TGTGCCTGGAGGGACAGTGGGTACGAGCAGTACTTC.

The chain is built from TRBV15 and TRBJ1-1; 7 nucleotides line up with TRBD1. In germline, CDR1 is LNHNV, CDR2 YYDKDF (reference sequence). The CDR3 runs 16 residues. J gave up 1 base and V 0 bases, and 5 bases lay outside the gene matches. In DNA form, the CDR3 reads TGTGCCACCAGCAGAGATCTAGGGGGCAGGAACACTGAAGCTTTCTTT. Encoded protein: CATSRDLGGRNTEAFF.

This clone was recorded a few times. V gene TRBV4-2 combines with J gene TRBJ1-2; 7 bases align to TRBD1. V shed 1 base and J 7 bases; nucleotides not matched to a gene: 9. The CDR3 contains 15 residues. Per germline, CDR1 LGHNA and CDR2 YNFKEQ. The CDR3 DNA sequence: TGTGCCAGCAGCCAAGTTACAGGGGCGGAGGGTGGCTACACCTTC. This codes for CASSQVTGAEGGYTF.

This chain uses TRBV7-3 with TRBJ2-3; the match to TRBD2 covers 7 bases. The CDR3 has 15 amino acids. V was pared by 5 bases and J by 0 bases, with 5 bases of the junction left unmatched. Germline CDR1 reads SGHTA; CDR2 reads FQGTGA. The CDR3 sequence is CASSLQRGSTDTQYF. The CDR3 DNA is TGTGCCAGCAGCCTACAGCGGGGAAGCACAGATACGCAGTATTTT.

The chain has TRBV5-6 and TRBJ1-1; D is unclear. The ends were cut back, 1 base at V and 6 bases at J, with 4 bases in the middle. The CDR3 length is 11 residues. Germline values: CDR1 SGHDT, CDR2 YYEEEE. CDR3 amino acids: CASSLYSEAFF. Written as DNA, the CDR3 is TGTGCCAGCAGCTTGTATTCTGAAGCTTTCTTT.

The chain recombines TRBV18 with TRBJ2-7, with TRBD1 matching over 11 bases. Unmatched junction bases numbered 2, after V lost 5 bases and J lost 2 bases. The CDR3 spans 14 residues. Germline V gives CDR1 KGHSH, CDR2 LQKENI. The CDR3 is CASSTGQGAYEQYF. The CDR3 bases are TGTGCCAGCTCAACGGGACAGGGGGCCTACGAGCAGTACTTC.

The chain links TRBV6-1 to TRBJ2-7; perhaps TRBD2 as D (5 bases). Per germline, CDR1 MNHNS and CDR2 SASEGT. CDR3 length: 13 residues. V was shortened by 6 bases and J by 3 bases, with 12 bases between the two germline ends. The CDR3 loop is CASSLEGLYEQYF. The CDR3 coding sequence is TGTGCCAGCAGCCTCGAAGGACTCTACGAGCAGTACTTC.

This chain links TRBV4-2 with TRBJ2-4; D may be TRBD1 (5 bases). The CDR3 sequence is 16 residues long. V was shortened by 0 bases and J by 10 bases, with 19 bases between the two germline ends. From germline, CDR1 is LGHNA and CDR2 YNFKEQ. The CDR3 DNA reads as TGTGCCAGCAGCCAAGATCGATCGGACACAGCAAAAATTCAGTACTTC. It is translated as CASSQDRSDTAKIQYF.

The rearrangement uses TRBV12-5 and TRBJ1-1; 8 bases line up with TRBD1. Germline V gene sequence: CDR1 LGHNT, CDR2 FRNRAP. This CDR3 has 11 amino acids. CDR3: CAAGGWGEAFF. CDR3 nucleotides: TGTGCCGCAGGGGGCTGGGGTGAAGCTTTCTTT.

This chain joins TRBV7-9 and TRBJ2-7; 11 bases line up with TRBD1. Germline CDR1 reads SEHNR; CDR2 reads FQNEAQ (reference sequence). V lost 5 bases to trimming and J lost 4 bases; unmatched junction nucleotides: 4. The CDR3 is made up of 14 amino acids. CDR3 DNA sequence: TGTGCCAGCAGCCCCGGGACAGGGGGATACGAGCAGTACTTC. Amino acid sequence: CASSPGTGGYEQYF.

This chain links TRBV18 with TRBJ2-7, with 7 bases matching TRBD1. Germline loops: CDR1 KGHSH, CDR2 LQKENI. Trimming at V came to 2 bases and at J to 2 bases, leaving 6 bases not matched to a gene. This CDR3 is 15 amino acids long. The CDR3: CASSPNRDSTYEQYF. CDR3 DNA: TGTGCCAGCTCACCAAACCGGGACAGCACCTACGAGCAGTACTTC.

This rearrangement joins TRBV13 to TRBJ1-6; D ambiguous. Germline V gene data show CDR1 as PRHDT and CDR2 as FYEKMQ (reference sequence). Between the trimmed V and J ends, which lost 3 bases and 0 bases, there was a span of 9 bases. This CDR3 region has 16 residues. The CDR3 region has the DNA TGTGCCAGCAGCTTTGGTTGGAGCTCCTATAATTCACCCCTCCACTTT. Its protein is CASSFGWSSYNSPLHF.

The rearrangement uses TRBV7-2 and TRBJ1-1; 7 bases match TRBD1. The V gene end was trimmed by 3 bases and the J gene end by 0 bases; junction bases not matched to a gene: 7. CDR3 size: 16 residues. Germline-derived CDR1 and CDR2 are SGHTA and FQGNSA. The CDR3 loop reads CASSLTGIKMNTEAFF. The DNA of the CDR3 is TGTGCCAGCAGCTTGACAGGGATCAAGATGAACACTGAAGCTTTCTTT. The full variable domain, its missing parts supplied by reference TRBV7-2 and TRBJ1-1, is GAGVSQSPSNKVTEKGKDVELRCDPISGHTALYWYRQSLGQGLEFLIYFQGNSAPDKSGLPSDRFSAERTGGSVSTLTIQRTQQEDSAVYLCASSLTGIKMNTEAFFGQGTRLTVV.

The V call is TRBV7-8, the J call TRBJ2-2; tentative D call: TRBD1 (7 bases). The ends were cut back, 5 bases at V and 6 bases at J, with 19 bases in the middle. CDR1 is SGHVS and CDR2 is FQNEAQ in the germline V gene. This CDR3 region has 16 residues. In DNA form, the CDR3 reads TGTGCCAGCAGCCCAGACCCTACAGGGGAGGCCGGGGAGCTGTTTTTT. It translates to CASSPDPTGEAGELFF.

CDR3 sequence: CASSHLAGEAYEQYF. The DNA for the CDR3 is TGTGCCAGCAGCCACCTAGCGGGAGAGGCATACGAGCAGTACTTC. The chain couples TRBV4-2 to TRBJ2-7, with 10 positions matching TRBD2. J was trimmed by 4 bases and V by 3 bases; bases with no gene match: 6. Germline V gives CDR1 LGHNA, CDR2 YNFKEQ. The CDR3 has 15 amino acids.

CDR3 sequence (DNA): TGCGCCAGCAGCACCGGACAGTTAAGCTCCTACAATGAGCAGTTCTTC. Translation: CASSTGQLSSYNEQFF. The chain couples TRBV5-1 to TRBJ2-1; D might be TRBD1 (6 bases). The germline V gene has CDR1 SGHRS and CDR2 YFSETQ. The CDR3 totals 16 residues. With 4 bases removed from V and 0 bases from J, the gap between germline ends came to 14 bases.

The CDR3 loop reads CASSQAAGASGRETQYF. CDR3 coding DNA: TGCGCCAGCAGCCAAGCAGCGGGGGCATCGGGGCGAGAGACCCAGTACTTC. The rearrangement joins TRBV4-1 to TRBJ2-5, with TRBD2 identical over 8 bases. This CDR3 contains 17 residues. V lost 1 base and J lost 4; bases outside the gene matches: 11. In germline, CDR1 is MGHRA, CDR2 YSYEKL.

The chain couples TRBV15 to TRBJ2-1, with D hard to call. The CDR3 covers 13 residues. With 0 bases removed from V and 8 bases from J, the gap between germline ends came to 8 bases. Germline-derived CDR1 and CDR2 are LNHNV and YYDKDF (reference sequence). DNA for the CDR3: TGTGCCACCAGCAGAGATCTTTTCTATGAGCAGTTCTTC. This translates into CATSRDLFYEQFF.

The chain uses TRBV2 and TRBJ2-2; tentatively, D is TRBD1 (6 bases). From germline, CDR1 is SNHLY and CDR2 FYNNEI. The germline V and J ends were trimmed by 6 bases and 2 bases, with 10 bases remaining between them. CDR3 size: 14 residues. The CDR3 DNA sequence: TGTGCCAGCAGGGGGACACTAAACACCGGGGAGCTGTTTTTT. It encodes CASRGTLNTGELFF.

This clone was detected only once. V usage is TRBV11-2 and J usage is TRBJ2-7; 8 nucleotides line up with TRBD2. The trim removed 2 bases at V and 8 bases at J, leaving 8 bases unmatched. The CDR3 has 14 amino acids. CDR1 is SGHAT, CDR2 FQNNGV, per germline. Written as DNA, the CDR3 is TGTGCCAGCAGCTTACCTCGGGAGGGTCCCAAGCAGTACTTC. Amino acids: CASSLPREGPKQYF.

This clone was recorded only once. The rearrangement uses TRBV10-3 and TRBJ1-1; D gene ambiguous. This CDR3 has 13 residues. The V end lost 3 bases, the J end lost 6 bases, and 11 bases lay between the germline ends. Germline V lookup: CDR1 ENHRY, CDR2 SYGVKD. The CDR3 protein is CAISDSIQPEAFF. DNA for the CDR3: TGTGCCATCAGTGATTCAATACAGCCTGAAGCTTTCTTT.

The rearrangement uses TRBV2 and TRBJ1-1; 9 positions match TRBD1. Germline assignment: CDR1 SNHLY and CDR2 FYNNEI. The V and J ends lost 5 bases and 6 bases, in that order; junction bases with no gene match: 7. This CDR3 region has 14 residues. CDR3 region: CASSRGQGMSEAFF. The CDR3 DNA follows: TGTGCCAGCAGTAGAGGACAGGGGATGTCTGAAGCTTTCTTT.